The 25 T cell receptor beta chains below all came from one sample that was sequenced in a study of shared clonotypes between healthy human individuals. This table comes from immunoSEQ multiplex PCR, and its TCRdb copy is limited to in-frame clones, with some not included. The data show over a million clones, with roughly 96% seen just once and roughly 1.2% held by the top ten. The sequenced sample was naive CD4+ T cells sorted from blood. Subset meaning: CD45RA+ positively selected. The receptors derive from a man aged 30-40 years in good health.

This clone was seen once. The same CDR3 can be traced to other DNA sequences in this sample. The J gene is TRBJ1-5, the V gene TRBV27; 7 bases line up with TRBD1. This CDR3 has 13 residues. V dropped 10 bases and J dropped 4; count of bases not matched to a gene: 7. Germline V gives CDR1 MNHEY, CDR2 SMNVEV (reference sequence). The CDR3 is CATSDRLNQPQHF. The CDR3 coding sequence is TGTGCCACTTCGGACAGGTTGAATCAGCCCCAGCATTTT.

The CDR3 bases are TGTGCCAGCAGCGTGACAACCCCTGGGGCCAACGTCCTGACTTTC. Protein product: CASSVTTPGANVLTF. V is TRBV9 and J is TRBJ2-6; D is undetermined. This CDR3 has 15 residues. Germline V gene sequence: CDR1 SGDLS, CDR2 YYNGEE. Trimming cost V 2 bases and J 2 bases, with 8 bases left between them.

The CDR3 sequence is CASSGALAGGRDTQYF. CDR3 coding DNA: TGTGCCAGCAGCGGGGCCTTAGCGGGAGGTAGGGATACGCAGTATTTT. The chain recombines TRBV9 with TRBJ2-3, with 10 bases that match TRBD2. The CDR3 contains 16 residues. Germline lookup yields CDR1 SGDLS and CDR2 YYNGEE. V was clipped by 3 bases and J by 6 bases; unmatched bases: 10.

The V call is TRBV19, the J call TRBJ2-2; TRBD1 is a possible D gene (5 bases). In germline, CDR1 is LNHDA, CDR2 SQIVND (reference sequence). V was cut by 6 bases and J by 0 bases, with 14 bases left in between. The CDR3 runs 16 residues. CDR3 in DNA: TGTGCCAGTAGAGCCCAGGGCAGGGCGAACACCGGGGAGCTGTTTTTT. Its protein is CASRAQGRANTGELFF.

Of note for this clone: The sample holds other DNA sequences that translate to the same CDR3. The rearrangement joins TRBV2 to TRBJ2-7, with 9 bases matching TRBD1. The trim removed 6 bases at V and 5 bases at J, leaving 2 bases unmatched. The CDR3 spans 12 residues. Germline CDR1 reads SNHLY; CDR2 reads FYNNEI. The CDR3 DNA follows: TGTGCCAGCAGGGACAGGGGCGACGAGCAGTACTTC. Its protein is CASRDRGDEQYF. The entire variable domain, with the rest obtained from reference TRBV2 and TRBJ2-7, is as follows: EPEVTQTPSHQVTQMGQEVILRCVPISNHLYFYWYRQILGQKVEFLVSFYNNEISEKSEIFDDQFSVERPDGSNFTLKIRSTKLEDSAMYFCASRDRGDEQYFGPGTRLTVT.

The chain joins TRBV2 to TRBJ2-1; possibly TRBD2 for D (5 bases). The CDR3 spans 13 residues. V was pared by 0 bases and J by 15 bases, with 15 bases between. In germline, CDR1 is SNHLY, CDR2 FYNNEI. The CDR3 DNA sequence: TGTGCCAGCAGTGAAGCCCGAGAGGGTCCGCGGTTCTTC. This sequence encodes CASSEAREGPRFF.

CDR3 bases: TGTGCCAGCAGCTTGGTTGTGGAGAATGAGCAGTTCTTC. As protein: CASSLVVENEQFF. J is TRBJ2-1 and V is TRBV5-5; D not resolved. Germline V gene lookup returns CDR1 SGHKS and CDR2 YYEKEE (reference sequence). Trimming cost V 0 bases and J 7 bases, with 8 bases left between them. This CDR3 comprises 13 residues.

The V gene is TRBV18, the J gene TRBJ2-2, with 11 bases identical to TRBD2. CDR3 size: 18 residues. Trimming at V came to 4 bases and at J to 0 bases, leaving 7 bases not matched to a gene. Germline CDR1 KGHSH, CDR2 LQKENI. Here the CDR3 DNA reads TGTGCCAGCTCACGATCACTAGCGGGAGTGTCGAACACCGGGGAGCTGTTTTTT. The encoded protein is CASSRSLAGVSNTGELFF. The entire variable domain, with the rest obtained from reference TRBV18 and TRBJ2-2, is as follows: NAGVMQNPRHLVRRRGQEARLRCSPMKGHSHVYWYRQLPEEGLKFMVYLQKENIIDESGMPKERFSAEFPKEGPSILRIQQVVRGDSAAYFCASSRSLAGVSNTGELFFGEGSRLTVL.

The V and J genes are TRBV6-1 and TRBJ2-7; D possibly corresponds to TRBD1 (8 bases). Trimming removed 7 bases at V and 8 bases at J, with 21 bases between. This CDR3 has 14 amino acids. Germline assignment: CDR1 MNHNS and CDR2 SASEGT. CDR3 sequence: CASTLQGGIKKQYF. CDR3 nucleotide sequence: TGTGCCAGCACCTTACAGGGGGGGATAAAAAAGCAGTACTTC.

J is TRBJ2-1 and V is TRBV13; D might be TRBD2 (6 bases). This CDR3 spans 14 amino acids. V gave up 5 bases and J gave up 6 bases, with 14 bases separating them. Germline values: CDR1 PRHDT, CDR2 FYEKMQ (reference sequence). CDR3 amino acids: CASSPQGGVNEQFF. CDR3 coding DNA: TGTGCCAGCAGCCCTCAAGGCGGGGTCAATGAGCAGTTCTTC. Complete variable domain (other parts from reference TRBV13 and TRBJ2-1): AAGVIQSPRHLIKEKRETATLKCYPIPRHDTVYWYQQGPGQDPQFLISFYEKMQSDKGSIPDRFSAQQFSDYHSELNMSSLELGDSALYFCASSPQGGVNEQFFGPGTRLTVL.

The chain is built from TRBV6-6 and TRBJ2-4, with D tentatively TRBD2 (6 bases). The CDR3 spans 13 residues. CDR1 is MNHNY and CDR2 is SVGAGI in the germline V gene (reference sequence). Trimming cost V 4 bases and J 11 bases, with 15 bases left between them. CDR3 bases: TGTGCCAGCAGTTTGCTCGTTCGGGACTTTCAGTACTTC. It translates to CASSLLVRDFQYF.

This chain joins TRBV9 and TRBJ1-2; 7 nucleotides agree with TRBD1. The V gene end was trimmed by 4 bases and the J gene end by 3 bases; junction bases not matched to a gene: 6. The CDR3 sequence is 14 residues long. From germline, CDR1 is SGDLS and CDR2 YYNGEE. For the CDR3, the DNA is TGTGCCAGCAGCTTCAGACAGGGCGACTATGGCTACACCTTC. Translating gives CASSFRQGDYGYTF. Based on the CDR3 plus reference TRBV9 and TRBJ1-2, the full variable domain is DSGVTQTPKHLITATGQRVTLRCSPRSGDLSVYWYQQSLDQGLQFLIQYYNGEERAKGNILERFSAQQFPDLHSELNLSSLELGDSALYFCASSFRQGDYGYTFGSGTRLTVV.

The V call is TRBV11-2, the J call TRBJ2-5, with D tentatively TRBD1 (6 bases). This CDR3 has 16 residues. Per the germline V gene, CDR1 is SGHAT and CDR2 is FQNNGV. Trimming removed 7 bases at V and 4 bases at J, with 22 bases between. As DNA, the CDR3 is TGTGCCAGCAACTATCGGGCTCAAGGGGGTGGAGAGACCCAGTACTTC. The encoded protein is CASNYRAQGGGETQYF. Using reference TRBV11-2 and TRBJ2-5 for the parts outside the CDR3, the full variable domain is EAGVAQSPRYKIIEKRQSVAFWCNPISGHATLYWYQQILGQGPKLLIQFQNNGVVDDSQLPKDRFSAERLKGVDSTLKIQPAKLEDSAVYLCASNYRAQGGGETQYFGPGTRLLVL.

V and J are TRBV4-3 and TRBJ2-7; a possible D gene is TRBD2 (5 bases). The CDR3 contains 13 residues. Germline V gene data show CDR1 as LGHNA and CDR2 as YSLEER. The V end lost 2 bases, the J end lost 3 bases, and 8 bases lay between the germline ends. The DNA of the CDR3 is TGCGCCAGCAGCCAAATACGGGGCTACGAGCAGTACTTC. Protein: CASSQIRGYEQYF.

The chain links TRBV6-5 to TRBJ1-5, with 7 bases aligning to TRBD1. Trimming at V came to 6 bases and at J to 6 bases, leaving 8 bases not matched to a gene. The germline V gene encodes CDR1 MNHEY and CDR2 SVGAGI. This CDR3 comprises 14 residues. The CDR3 DNA follows: TGTGCCAGCAGAAAACAGGGGCTCGGTCAGCCCCAGCATTTT. Translation gives CASRKQGLGQPQHF.

The rearrangement uses TRBV18 and TRBJ2-4; 7 bases align to TRBD1. V dropped 3 bases and J dropped 11; count of bases not matched to a gene: 1. The CDR3 has 11 amino acids. CDR1 and CDR2 (germline): KGHSH, LQKENI. Written as DNA, the CDR3 is TGTGCCAGCTCACCGGGACAGCTTCAGTACTTC. Its protein is CASSPGQLQYF.

The genes are TRBV5-1 and TRBJ2-2; maybe TRBD2 (6 bases). V was trimmed by 3 bases and J by 3 bases, leaving 12 bases between them. The CDR3 is 15 amino acids. CDR1 is SGHRS, CDR2 YFSETQ, per germline. The CDR3 coding sequence is TGCGCCAGCAGCTCCTCGTGGGGGGACACCGGGGAGCTGTTTTTT. Translating gives CASSSSWGDTGELFF.

On this clone: At the DNA level, this CDR3 is encoded by other sequences in the same sample as well. The rearrangement links TRBV6-5 to TRBJ1-1; no reliable D call. Trimming removed 0 bases from V and 1 base from J, with 6 bases in between. Germline CDR1 MNHEY, CDR2 SVGAGI. There are 14 residues in the CDR3. The chain's CDR3 is CASSYSSANTEAFF. As DNA, the CDR3 is TGTGCCAGCAGTTACTCTAGCGCGAACACTGAAGCTTTCTTT.

The chain uses TRBV19 and TRBJ2-7, with 9 bases that match TRBD2. Germline V gives CDR1 LNHDA, CDR2 SQIVND (reference sequence). CDR3 size: 16 residues. Trimming took 3 bases from V and 7 from J; bases not matched to a gene: 13. CDR3 residues: CASSILLSGRPGEQYF. Written as DNA, the CDR3 is TGTGCCAGTAGTATTTTACTCAGCGGGAGGCCGGGAGAGCAGTACTTC.

The gene calls are TRBV10-3 and TRBJ2-2; tentatively, D is TRBD1 (6 bases). The CDR3 spans 15 residues. CDR1 and CDR2 (germline): ENHRY, SYGVKD. V lost 6 bases to trimming and J lost 1 base, with 12 bases between them. The CDR3 region has the DNA TGTGCCATCAGCGGAACGACAGGGAACACCGGGGAGCTGTTTTTT. It specifies CAISGTTGNTGELFF.

The V call is TRBV7-2, the J call TRBJ2-7, with 8 nucleotides matching TRBD1. Germline CDR1 and CDR2: SGHTA and FQGNSA. CDR3 size: 15 residues. Germline trimming cut 2 bases from V and 5 bases from J; bases unmatched to any gene: 8. The CDR3 coding sequence is TGTGCCAGCAGCTTAACAGGACAGGGCTACGACGAGCAGTACTTC. The encoded protein is CASSLTGQGYDEQYF.

The chain combines TRBV18 with TRBJ1-1, with TRBD1 matching 8 bases. V lost 2 bases to trimming and J lost 0 bases; unmatched junction nucleotides: 8. Per germline, CDR1 KGHSH and CDR2 LQKENI. The CDR3 is made up of 17 amino acids. The CDR3 loop is CASSPMSQGALNTEAFF. The CDR3 DNA is TGTGCCAGCTCACCAATGAGCCAGGGGGCCTTGAACACTGAAGCTTTCTTT.

This chain connects TRBV30 to TRBJ1-4, with 8 positions matching TRBD1. Per the germline V gene, CDR1 is GTSNPN and CDR2 is SVGIG (reference sequence). V trimming: 3 bases; J trimming: 5 bases; junction bases outside the gene matches: 2. The CDR3 contains 13 residues. This chain's CDR3 is CAWSDRGNEKLFF. Written as DNA, the CDR3 is TGTGCCTGGAGCGACAGGGGAAATGAAAAACTGTTTTTT.

This chain joins TRBV7-9 and TRBJ2-5, with a possible D match to TRBD2 (5 bases). V was cut by 5 bases and J by 5 bases, with 15 bases left in between. This CDR3 is built from 14 residues. Germline values: CDR1 SEHNR, CDR2 FQNEAQ (reference sequence). In DNA, the CDR3 is TGTGCCAGCAGCCTTGGTGGAGAGCGGGAGACCCAGTACTTC. Amino acid sequence: CASSLGGERETQYF.

The V and J genes are TRBV28 and TRBJ1-2; the D gene is possibly TRBD1 (6 bases). Germline V CDR1 and CDR2: MDHEN, SYDVKM. V was cut by 10 bases and J by 8 bases, with 20 bases left in between. The CDR3 is 13 amino acids. In DNA, the CDR3 is TGTGCCACCCAGAGTCCAGGGGCAACCGGCTACACCTTC. Its translation is CATQSPGATGYTF.